This T cell receptor beta chain was sequenced in a study of cytomegalovirus exposure and HLA in healthy donors. The CDR3 loop spans 14 amino acids. V trimming: 3 bases; J trimming: 5 bases; junction bases outside the gene matches: 6. The germline V gene encodes CDR1 SGHVS and CDR2 FNYEAQ. To note about this clone: Its specificity is not known.

Broader study findings: Some highly shared sequence variants likely arose as a pipeline artifact. Specificity for CMV antigens was confirmed in vitro for a few of the CMV-associated chains.

Primers included in the PCR were 60 Vbeta and 13 Jbeta primers. Produced via immunoSEQ multiplex PCR; TCRdb's table is partial and in-frame only. The data contain some 120,000 clones, 65% to 90% of them seen just once; the ten biggest clones take up around 4%. This TCR derives from a woman younger than 45 in good health and CMV-seronegative. The V call is TRBV7-6, the J call TRBJ2-5, with TRBD1 identical over 7 bases. The specimen sequenced was PBMCs. CDR3 bases: TGTGCCAGCAGCTTGGGGACAGAGCTGGAGACCCAGTACTTC. It codes for CASSLGTELETQYF. The full variable domain, its missing parts supplied by reference TRBV7-6 and TRBJ2-5, is GAGVSQSPRYKVTKRGQDVALRCDPISGHVSLYWYRQALGQGPEFLTYFNYEAQQDKSGLPNDRFSAERPEGSISTLTIQRTEQRDSAMYRCASSLGTELETQYFGPGTRLLVL.